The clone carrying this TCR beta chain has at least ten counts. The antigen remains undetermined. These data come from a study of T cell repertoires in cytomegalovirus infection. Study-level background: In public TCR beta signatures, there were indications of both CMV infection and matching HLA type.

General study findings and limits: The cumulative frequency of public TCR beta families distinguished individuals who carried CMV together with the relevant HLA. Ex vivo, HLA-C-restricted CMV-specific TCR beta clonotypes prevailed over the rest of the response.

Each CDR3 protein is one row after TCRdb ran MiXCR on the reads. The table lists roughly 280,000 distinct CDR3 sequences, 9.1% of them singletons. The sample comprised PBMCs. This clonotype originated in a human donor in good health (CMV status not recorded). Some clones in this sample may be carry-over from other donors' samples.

CDR3: CASSRILEGGYEQYF. For the CDR3, the DNA is TGTGCCAGCAGCCGCATATTGGAGGGGGGCTACGAGCAGTACTTC. The J gene is TRBJ2-7, the V gene TRBV7-2, with D perhaps matching TRBD1 or TRBD2 (6 bases each). The CDR3 totals 15 residues. V shed 5 bases and J shed 3 bases, with 17 bases lying between them. The germline gives CDR1 SGHTA, CDR2 FQGNSA.